This TCR beta chain was captured in a study of PD-1 blockade in classical Hodgkin lymphoma. Libraries were prepared by immunoSEQ multiplex PCR; TCRdb keeps only in-frame clonotypes and omits some of them. The profile shows about 2,900 clones, approximately 70% of them singletons. The germline gives CDR1 LNHDA, CDR2 SQIVND (reference sequence). This CDR3 spans 15 amino acids. The V and J ends lost 4 bases and 0 bases respectively, with 12 bases between them. Specified time point: newly diagnosed, previously untreated cHL patient sample. Applied to thawed PBMCs, magnetic negative selection was the method used to isolate CD8+ T cells.

The sequenced sample consisted of CD8+ T cells from blood. This rearrangement joins TRBV19 to TRBJ1-1; D is possibly TRBD1 (6 bases). This TCR came from a human donor with classical Hodgkin lymphoma. The CDR3 bases are TGTGCCAGTAGTACTCTACAGGGTCTGAACACTGAAGCTTTCTTT. Translated, it gives CASSTLQGLNTEAFF.